A selection of T cell receptor beta chains follows, all from one sample in a study of glioma-infiltrating T cells after dendritic cell vaccination. Method: immunoSEQ multiplex PCR; TCRdb's copy keeps in-frame clones and lacks some. The sample holds fewer than 110,000 clones, roughly 79% seen once. Sequences were derived from blood, sampled before dendritic cell vaccination. These receptors were obtained from a human donor with glioblastoma. CDR3s include the opening cysteine and the closing phenylalanine or tryptophan. D genes are given only for firm matches. Not every row has a clone size; where given, it reads once, few, many or a size class.

TRBV5-5	.	TRBJ1-5	.	CASSWTKGRQPQHF	TGTGCCAGCAGCTGGACTAAAGGAAGGCAGCCCCAGCATTTT
TRBV6-1	TRBD1	TRBJ2-7	.	CASSEARWTGDYEQYF	TGTGCCAGCAGTGAAGCGCGCTGGACAGGGGATTACGAGCAGTACTTC
TRBV27	TRBD1	TRBJ2-1	.	CASSFDRQGVSYNEQFF	TGTGCCAGCAGTTTTGACCGACAGGGGGTTTCCTACAATGAGCAGTTCTTC
TRBV5-5	.	TRBJ2-7	.	CASSPVLHEQYF	TGTGCCAGCAGCCCGGTGCTCCACGAGCAGTACTTC
TRBV27	.	TRBJ2-3	once	CASSFLAGTDTQYF	TGTGCCAGCAGTTTTCTCGCAGGGACAGATACGCAGTATTTT
TRBV7-9	TRBD1	TRBJ1-5	.	CASSQQGANQPQHF	TGTGCCAGCAGTCAGCAGGGGGCAAATCAGCCCCAGCATTTT
TRBV5-4	TRBD1	TRBJ1-1	few	CASSPGTGSSEAFF	TGTGCCAGCAGCCCCGGGACAGGGTCATCTGAAGCTTTCTTT
TRBV30	.	TRBJ2-7	.	CAWSVIRGTRRNEQYF	TGTGCCTGGAGTGTAATAAGGGGGACCCGTAGAAACGAGCAGTACTTC
TRBV5-1	.	TRBJ1-6	.	CASSLSGAAGNSPLHF	TGCGCCAGCAGCTTGAGTGGGGCCGCTGGAAATTCACCCCTCCACTTT
TRBV11-2	.	TRBJ1-1	.	CASSVSGLAFF	TGTGCCAGCAGCGTCTCAGGGTTAGCTTTCTTT
TRBV4-2	TRBD1	TRBJ2-7	few	CASTPGQGGNEQYF	TGTGCCAGCACCCCCGGACAGGGCGGAAACGAGCAGTACTTC
TRBV13	TRBD1	TRBJ2-7	.	CASSQDDRGKQYF	TGCGCCAGCAGCCAAGATGACAGGGGCAAGCAGTACTTC
TRBV10-2	.	TRBJ1-5	few	CASSGGHREGQPQHF	TGCGCCAGCAGTGGAGGCCACAGGGAGGGCCAGCCCCAGCATTTT
TRBV4-1	.	TRBJ2-2	.	CASSQPWRGNTGELFF	TGCGCCAGCAGCCAACCCTGGCGGGGGAACACCGGGGAGCTGTTTTTT
TRBV4-1	TRBD1	TRBJ2-2	.	CASSQRTGDNTGELFF	TGCGCCAGCAGCCAAAGGACAGGGGATAATACCGGGGAGCTGTTTTTT
TRBV19	.	TRBJ1-4	.	CASSALRGYNEKLFF	TGTGCCAGTAGTGCCCTAAGAGGTTACAATGAAAAACTGTTTTTT
TRBV19	.	TRBJ2-7	.	CASSGGRLSHEQYF	TGTGCCAGTAGCGGGGGGCGCTTATCCCACGAGCAGTACTTC
TRBV28	TRBD1	TRBJ1-2	once	CASSLGTVSGYTF	TGTGCCAGCAGTTTAGGGACAGTGAGTGGCTACACCTTC
TRBV4-1	.	TRBJ1-4	.	CASSLSERGNEKLFF	TGCGCCAGCAGCTTGAGCGAGCGGGGGAATGAAAAACTGTTTTTT
TRBV11-2	.	TRBJ2-7	.	CASSFLYEQYF	TGTGCCAGCAGCTTCCTTTACGAGCAGTACTTC
TRBV7-8	.	TRBJ1-1	once	CASTAGGRRDTEAFF	TGTGCCAGCACTGCCGGGGGGCGCAGGGACACTGAAGCTTTCTTT
TRBV6-6	.	TRBJ2-3	.	CASARGREDTQYF	TGTGCCAGCGCGCGGGGGCGGGAAGATACGCAGTATTTT
TRBV19	.	TRBJ2-3	.	CASRTIVGTSTDTQYF	TGTGCCAGTAGGACAATAGTCGGGACTAGCACAGATACGCAGTATTTT
TRBV11-2	.	TRBJ2-3	.	CASSLGHLADTQYF	TGTGCCAGCAGCTTAGGGCACCTGGCAGATACGCAGTATTTT
TRBV5-4	.	TRBJ1-1	.	CASSLETDSTEAFF	TGTGCCAGCAGCTTGGAGACTGACTCCACTGAAGCTTTCTTT
TRBV6-5	.	TRBJ2-3	.	CASSYGQPTDTQYF	TGTGCCAGCAGTTACGGACAGCCAACAGATACGCAGTATTTT
TRBV27	.	TRBJ2-5	once	CASRATRGHIQETQYF	TGTGCCAGCAGGGCTACCCGGGGACACATACAAGAGACCCAGTACTTC
TRBV2	TRBD1	TRBJ1-6	.	CASSEFRTGGNSPLHF	TGTGCCAGCAGTGAATTTCGGACAGGGGGTAATTCACCCCTCCACTTT
TRBV6-5	TRBD2	TRBJ2-7	few	CASSLGLAGYEQYF	TGTGCCAGCAGTTTGGGACTAGCGGGGTACGAGCAGTACTTC
TRBV29-1	.	TRBJ1-6	.	CSVVTASGSPLHF	TGCAGCGTGGTAACAGCCTCCGGTTCACCCCTCCACTTT
TRBV6-6	.	TRBJ1-5	.	CASSYGRLRDQPQHF	TGTGCCAGCAGTTACGGCAGGTTGCGGGATCAGCCCCAGCATTTT
TRBV7-8	.	TRBJ1-5	.	CASSLGGVGSNQPQHF	TGTGCCAGCAGCTTAGGGGGGGTGGGGAGCAATCAGCCCCAGCATTTT
TRBV10-1	.	TRBJ2-7	.	CASPLPVGGDSYEQYF	TGCGCCAGCCCCCTCCCGGTGGGCGGGGACTCCTACGAGCAGTACTTC
TRBV6-5	.	TRBJ1-6	few	CASSYSGRGVLFLHF	TGTGCCAGCAGTTACTCGGGGCGGGGGGTACTATTCCTCCACTTT
TRBV5-4	.	TRBJ1-2	.	CASSPKVAGNYGYTF	TGTGCCAGCAGCCCAAAAGTCGCGGGTAACTATGGCTACACCTTC
TRBV6-5	.	TRBJ2-1	.	CASSIPGTYNEQFF	TGTGCCAGCAGTATTCCAGGTACCTACAATGAGCAGTTCTTC
TRBV5-6	TRBD1	TRBJ2-7	.	CASSPGTGLYEQYF	TGTGCCAGCAGCCCAGGGACAGGGCTTTACGAGCAGTACTTC
TRBV27	.	TRBJ1-1	.	CASSSPGTSNTEAFF	TGTGCCAGCAGTTCACCCGGGACATCGAACACTGAAGCTTTCTTT
TRBV28	.	TRBJ2-7	.	CASSLLSSTRSYEQYF	TGTGCCAGCAGTTTATTATCCTCCACTAGGTCCTACGAGCAGTACTTC
TRBV28	TRBD1	TRBJ1-1	.	CASSLVRDRAVLAFF	TGTGCCAGCAGTTTGGTTCGGGACAGGGCGGTACTGGCTTTCTTT
TRBV13	TRBD1	TRBJ1-1	few	CAGQGGENTEAFF	TGTGCCGGACAGGGGGGGGAGAACACTGAAGCTTTCTTT